The clone carrying this T cell receptor (beta chain) has a single count. This entry belongs to a study of blood T cell repertoires in COVID-19. Study-level information: Researchers got acute and convalescent COVID-19 samples from the United States, Italy and Spain. From T cells, B-cell-depleted T cells, or PBMCs came the material, which was cDNA or gDNA.

V gave up 5 bases and J gave up 6 bases, with 17 bases separating them. The germline V gene has CDR1 LNHDA and CDR2 SQIVND (reference sequence). The CDR3 is 14 residues long. In the authors' methods: Amplification with reference gene primers provided the estimates of nucleated cell counts. The protocol was immunoSEQ multiplex PCR, while the TCRdb copy is restricted to in-frame clones and leaves out a portion. V and J calls and clone size are copied from that table; D and trimming were computed from the DNA. The sample records about 260,000 clones, 85% being singletons. This TCR came from a human donor in a cohort sampled during active COVID-19. The V and J genes are TRBV19 and TRBJ2-7; a possible D gene is TRBD2 (5 bases). Sequencing was carried out using peripheral blood. The DNA of the CDR3 is TGTGCCAGTAGTCTTCGGGGATATCTGACCGAGCAGTACTTC. It yields the protein CASSLRGYLTEQYF.